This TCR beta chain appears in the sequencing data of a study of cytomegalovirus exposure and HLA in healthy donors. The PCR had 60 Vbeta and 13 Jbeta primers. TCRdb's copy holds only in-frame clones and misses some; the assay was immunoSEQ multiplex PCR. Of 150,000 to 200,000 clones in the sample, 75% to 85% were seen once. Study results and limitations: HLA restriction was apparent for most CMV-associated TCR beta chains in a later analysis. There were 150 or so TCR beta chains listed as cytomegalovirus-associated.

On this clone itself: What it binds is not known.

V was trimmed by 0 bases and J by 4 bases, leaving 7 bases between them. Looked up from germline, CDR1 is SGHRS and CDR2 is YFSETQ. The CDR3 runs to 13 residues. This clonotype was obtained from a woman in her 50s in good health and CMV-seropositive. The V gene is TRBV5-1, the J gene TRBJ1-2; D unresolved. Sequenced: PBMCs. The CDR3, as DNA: TGCGCCAGCAGCTTGGTTGTCAGCTATGGCTACACCTTC. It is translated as CASSLVVSYGYTF.